This TCR beta chain was documented in a study of T cell changes during pregnancy in multiple sclerosis. V shed 5 bases and J 7 bases; nucleotides not matched to a gene: 10. Germline V gene lookup returns CDR1 SGHTA and CDR2 FQGNSA. This CDR3 contains 16 residues. TCRdb's copy holds only in-frame clones and misses some; the assay was immunoSEQ multiplex PCR. The repertoire has 55,000 to 65,000 clones, just over 90% of them found once; the top ten carry roughly 1.8%. This sample comprised peripheral blood, obtained after pregnancy. The chain employs TRBV7-2 and TRBJ2-1; 11 nucleotides line up with TRBD1. The TCR originated in a female donor with multiple sclerosis, enrolled in a pregnancy study. The CDR3 sequence is CASSRPRGQGANEQFF. The CDR3 DNA reads TGTGCCAGCAGCCGCCCCCGTGGACAGGGGGCTAATGAGCAGTTCTTC.